The 6 T cell receptor beta chains in this list originate from one sample, sequenced in a study of blood T cells in healthy people across ages. Combining a sample-barcoded 5' primer with a J-beta primer mix, a second PCR ran for about 6 to 11 cycles. TCRdb itself ran the 5' RACE reads through MiXCR, one entry per CDR3 protein. The sample includes 700,000 to 950,000 distinct CDR3 sequences, around 46% of them seen just once. Sequenced material: blood. The source of these receptors is a woman aged 60-70 years in good health.

In this sample, this clonotype turned up once. The J gene is TRBJ2-1, the V gene TRBV29-1; D possibly corresponds to TRBD2 (6 bases). CDR3 length: 11 amino acids. The germline CDR1 and CDR2 sequences are SQVTM and ANQGSEA. V was clipped by 2 bases and J by 13 bases, with 12 bases between them. CDR3 bases: TGCAGCGTTGAATGGGAGGCACCCCAGTTCTTC. Protein product: CSVEWEAPQFF.

This clonotype was seen repeatedly, ten times or more. This chain links TRBV5-1 with TRBJ2-5; 8 positions match TRBD1. The J segment lost 5 bases and the V segment lost 4 bases, leaving 13 bases of the junction unmatched. Per germline, CDR1 SGHRS and CDR2 YFSETQ. CDR3 length: 16 residues. Here the CDR3 DNA reads TGCGCCAGCAGCCATCAAACGGGACAGGTCCCGGAGACCCAGTACTTC. This translates into CASSHQTGQVPETQYF.

This clonotype was counted ten times or more. The V call is TRBV4-2, the J call TRBJ2-7, with TRBD1 identical over 11 bases. With 4 bases clipped from V and 2 bases from J, the junction kept 4 bases outside the gene matches. The CDR3 consists of 15 residues. Germline assignment: CDR1 LGHNA and CDR2 YNFKEQ. The CDR3 spells CASSRPGQGAYEQYF. Written as DNA, the CDR3 is TGTGCCAGCAGCCGACCGGGACAGGGGGCCTACGAGCAGTACTTC.

This clonotype was recorded only once. CDR3 DNA sequence: TGCGCCAGCAGCTTCACCGGGACTAGCGGTCTGGAGCAGTACTTC. This codes for CASSFTGTSGLEQYF. The chain is built from TRBV5-1 and TRBJ2-5; 11 bases match TRBD2. CDR3 length equals 15 residues. Losses at the gene ends were 2 bases for V and 11 bases for J; bases not matched to a gene: 11. Per germline, CDR1 SGHRS and CDR2 YFSETQ.

J is TRBJ2-7 and V is TRBV5-1; possible D gene TRBD1, 5 bases. CDR1 and CDR2 from the germline V gene are SGHRS and YFSETQ. The CDR3 has 16 residues. V lost 0 bases and J 2 bases, leaving 15 bases between the germline ends. CDR3 region: CASSLAGQGATYEQYF. Here the CDR3 DNA reads TGCGCCAGCAGCTTGGCCGGGCAAGGGGCGACCTACGAGCAGTACTTC.

The V gene is TRBV11-2, the J gene TRBJ2-7; D is unclear. Germline-derived CDR1 and CDR2 are SGHAT and FQNNGV. The ends were cut back, 1 base at V and 5 bases at J, with 6 bases in the middle. This CDR3 contains 12 residues. The CDR3 sequence: CASSLVRHEQYF. The CDR3 region has the DNA TGTGCCAGCAGCTTAGTCCGTCACGAGCAGTACTTC.